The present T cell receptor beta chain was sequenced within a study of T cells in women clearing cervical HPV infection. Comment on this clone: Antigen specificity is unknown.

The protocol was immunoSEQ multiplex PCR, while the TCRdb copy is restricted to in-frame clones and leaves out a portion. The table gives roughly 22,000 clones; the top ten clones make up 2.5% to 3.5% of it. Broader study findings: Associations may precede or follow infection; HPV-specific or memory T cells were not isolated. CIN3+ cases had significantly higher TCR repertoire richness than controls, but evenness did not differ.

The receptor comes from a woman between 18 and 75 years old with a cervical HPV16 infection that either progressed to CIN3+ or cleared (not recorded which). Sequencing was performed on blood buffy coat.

The CDR3: CASSSSPGQGPSTQYF. The CDR3 bases that were read are TGTGCCAGCAGCTCCTCGCCGGGACAGGGGCCGTCTACG. The J gene is TRBJ2-3, the V gene TRBV7-3; 10 bases agree with TRBD1. The DNA ends 3 residues before the CDR3 does, and the rest of the CDR3 is filled in from the germline J gene. V trimming: 4 bases; J trimming: 8 bases; junction bases outside the gene matches: 12. The CDR3 spans 16 residues. Germline assignment: CDR1 SGHTA and CDR2 FQGTGA.